The sequence of this T cell receptor (beta chain) was determined in a study of blood T cells in healthy people across ages. Study-level background: Capturing about one barcoded beta molecule per two T cells was achieved by template switching. Study-wide points: Long-lived donors had more naive CD4+ cells and higher diversity than aged donors. TCR beta diversity, measured per million T cells, fell in a roughly linear way with age.

This clonotype was counted between two and nine times. Its antigen is not known. Germline V lookup: CDR1 GTSNPN, CDR2 SVGIG (reference sequence). V lost 1 base and J 1 base, leaving 8 bases between the germline ends. The CDR3 spans 13 residues. Using a J-beta primer mix together with a sample-barcoded 5' primer, a second PCR was run for about 7 to 12 cycles. One entry per CDR3 protein, called by TCRdb with MiXCR from the 5' RACE reads. This sample has fewer than 2,000,000 distinct CDR3 sequences; about 31% occur once, and the top ten carry approximately 10%. Sequenced material: blood. This TCR came from a woman younger than 45 in good health. The rearrangement joins TRBV30 to TRBJ2-7, with D perhaps assigned TRBD1 or TRBD2 (5 bases each). The CDR3 reads CAWSEGRSYEQYF. Written as DNA, the CDR3 is TGTGCCTGGAGTGAGGGACGTTCCTACGAGCAGTACTTC.